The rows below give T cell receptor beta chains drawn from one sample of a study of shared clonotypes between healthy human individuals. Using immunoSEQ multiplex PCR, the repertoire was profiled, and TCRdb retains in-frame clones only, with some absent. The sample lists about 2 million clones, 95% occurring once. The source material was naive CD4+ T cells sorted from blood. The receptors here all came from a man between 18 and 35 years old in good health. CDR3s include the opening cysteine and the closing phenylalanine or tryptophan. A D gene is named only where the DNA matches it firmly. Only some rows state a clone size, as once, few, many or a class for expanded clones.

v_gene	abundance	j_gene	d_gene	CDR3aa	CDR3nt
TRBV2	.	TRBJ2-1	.	CASSWTGNEQFF	TGTGCCAGCAGTTGGACGGGGAATGAGCAGTTCTTC
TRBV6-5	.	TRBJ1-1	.	CASSYSGGSTEAFF	TGTGCCAGCAGTTACTCAGGGGGATCCACTGAAGCTTTCTTT
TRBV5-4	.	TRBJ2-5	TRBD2	CASSPTSGMQETQYF	TGTGCCAGCAGCCCCACTAGCGGGATGCAAGAGACCCAGTACTTC
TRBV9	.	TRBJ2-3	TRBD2	CASSARGGAPDTQYF	TGTGCCAGCAGCGCCCGCGGGGGGGCCCCAGATACGCAGTATTTT
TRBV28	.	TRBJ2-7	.	CASSYREGAYEQYF	TGTGCCAGCAGTTACAGGGAAGGGGCCTACGAGCAGTACTTC
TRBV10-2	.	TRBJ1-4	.	CASSEEGPSNEKLFF	TGCGCCAGCAGTGAGGAGGGTCCCTCCAATGAAAAACTGTTTTTT
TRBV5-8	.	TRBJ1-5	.	CASSSWQASNQPQHF	TGTGCCAGCAGCTCCTGGCAGGCGAGCAATCAGCCCCAGCATTTT
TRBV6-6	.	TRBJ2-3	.	CASSLLARRGTDTQYF	TGTGCCAGCAGTTTACTAGCAAGGAGAGGTACAGATACGCAGTATTTT
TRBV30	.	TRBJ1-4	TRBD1	CAWRGTGGLEKLFF	TGTGCCTGGAGGGGGACAGGGGGATTGGAAAAACTGTTTTTT
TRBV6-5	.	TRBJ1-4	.	CASMEYWGYNEKLFF	TGTGCCAGCATGGAATATTGGGGGTATAATGAAAAACTGTTTTTT
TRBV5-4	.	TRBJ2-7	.	CASSFGSGEQYF	TGTGCCAGCAGCTTTGGATCAGGCGAGCAGTACTTC
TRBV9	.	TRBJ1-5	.	CASSVDGTVNQPQHF	TGTGCCAGCAGCGTAGATGGGACTGTTAATCAGCCCCAGCATTTT
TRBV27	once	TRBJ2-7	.	CASSLRQGNEQYF	TGTGCCAGCAGTTTAAGGCAGGGGAACGAGCAGTACTTC
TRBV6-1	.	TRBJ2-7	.	CASSELADLSSYEQYF	TGTGCCAGCAGTGAACTTGCAGACCTGAGCTCCTACGAGCAGTACTTC
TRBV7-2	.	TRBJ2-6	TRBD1	CASSSQIRTGFEANVLTF	TGTGCCAGCAGCTCCCAAATACGGACAGGTTTTGAGGCCAACGTCCTGACTTTC
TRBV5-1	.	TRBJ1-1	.	CASSLYKNTEAFF	TGCGCCAGCAGCTTGTACAAGAACACTGAAGCTTTCTTT
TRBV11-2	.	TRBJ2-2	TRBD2	CASSLGTSGDINTGELFF	TGTGCCAGCAGCTTAGGGACTAGCGGGGATATTAACACCGGGGAGCTGTTTTTT
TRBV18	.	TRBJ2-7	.	CASSPGLLYEQYF	TGTGCCAGCTCCCCCGGACTGCTCTACGAGCAGTACTTC
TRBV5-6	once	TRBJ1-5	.	CASSLYDDFGNQPQHF	TGTGCCAGCAGCTTATACGATGATTTTGGCAATCAGCCCCAGCATTTT
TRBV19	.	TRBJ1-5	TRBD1	CASHPPGQGYNQPQHF	TGTGCCAGTCACCCCCCGGGACAGGGTTACAATCAGCCCCAGCATTTT
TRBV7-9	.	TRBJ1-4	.	CASSYLTDSNEKLFF	TGTGCCAGCAGTTACTTAACGGACTCTAATGAAAAACTGTTTTTT
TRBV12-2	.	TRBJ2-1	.	CASRPVCSGLAGGTYNEQFF	TGTGCAAGTCGCCCCGTCTGCAGTGGACTAGCGGGAGGCACCTACAATGAGCAGTTCTTC
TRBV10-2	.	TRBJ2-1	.	CASSASNEQFF	TGCGCCAGCAGTGCAAGTAATGAGCAGTTCTTC
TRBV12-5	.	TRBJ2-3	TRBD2	CASALGGPPSTDTQYF	TGTGCTAGTGCCCTGGGAGGGCCTCCTAGCACAGATACGCAGTATTTT
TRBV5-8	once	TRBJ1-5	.	CASSLGAGSGNQPQHF	TGTGCCAGCAGCTTGGGGGCAGGGTCGGGCAATCAGCCCCAGCATTTT
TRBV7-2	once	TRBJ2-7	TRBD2	CASSLGGGNSYEQYF	TGTGCCAGCAGCTTAGGCGGGGGAAACTCCTACGAGCAGTACTTC
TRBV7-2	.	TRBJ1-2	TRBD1	CASSPGGRGYTF	TGTGCCAGCTCCCCAGGGGGCCGGGGCTACACCTTC
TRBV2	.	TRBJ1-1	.	CASIKGLNTEAFF	TGTGCCAGCATTAAGGGCCTGAACACTGAAGCTTTCTTT
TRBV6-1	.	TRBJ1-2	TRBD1	CASSRRTGEGGYTF	TGTGCCAGCAGTAGGCGGACAGGGGAAGGTGGCTACACCTTC
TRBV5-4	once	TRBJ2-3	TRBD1	CASSFRTGWTDTQYF	TGTGCCAGCAGCTTCAGGACAGGGTGGACAGATACGCAGTATTTT
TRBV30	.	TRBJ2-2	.	CAWSRATGELFF	TGTGCCTGGAGCAGGGCCACCGGGGAGCTGTTTTTT
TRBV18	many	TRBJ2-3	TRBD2	CASSRAAGGSTDTQYF	TGTGCCAGCTCTCGAGCGGCGGGGGGCAGCACAGATACGCAGTATTTT
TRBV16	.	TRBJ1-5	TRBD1	CASSQYLTGGQPQHF	TGTGCCAGCAGCCAATACTTAACAGGGGGTCAGCCCCAGCATTTT
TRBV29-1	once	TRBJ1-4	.	CSVEAAKLFF	TGCAGCGTTGAGGCAGCGAAACTGTTTTTT
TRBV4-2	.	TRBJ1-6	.	CASSQDPAGKNSPLHF	TGTGCCAGCAGCCAAGATCCCGCAGGGAAGAATTCACCCCTCCACTTT
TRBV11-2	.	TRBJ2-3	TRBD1	CASSFSGTGVGDTQYF	TGTGCCAGCAGCTTCTCCGGGACAGGGGTAGGAGATACGCAGTATTTT
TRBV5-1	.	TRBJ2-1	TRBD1	CASSPGQAYNEQFF	TGCGCCAGCAGCCCGGGACAGGCCTACAATGAGCAGTTCTTC
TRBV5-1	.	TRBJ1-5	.	CASSPGPEGRQPQHF	TGCGCCAGCAGCCCCGGGCCAGAGGGGCGGCAGCCCCAGCATTTT